A selection of T cell receptor beta chains follows, all from one sample in a study of blood T cell repertoires in COVID-19. Libraries were prepared by immunoSEQ multiplex PCR; TCRdb keeps only in-frame clonotypes and omits some of them. This repertoire shows about 66,000 clones, 85% to 90% found once; its top ten account for 6.9%. The specimen sequenced was peripheral blood. These receptors were collected from a man aged 45-60 years with active COVID-19. Both conserved end residues are part of each CDR3. The D gene is left open where the match is weak. Clone size, where shown, is once, few, many, or a class for clones that have expanded.

j_call d_call clone_size v_call cdr3_nt cdr3_aa
TRBJ2-2 TRBD1 . TRBV7-2 TGTGCCAGCAGCCCGACAGGGCCACACACCGGGGAGCTGTTTTTT CASSPTGPHTGELFF
TRBJ1-6 . . TRBV19 TGTGCCAGTAAGGGGACAAAGAGGAATTCACCCCTCCACTTT CASKGTKRNSPLHF
TRBJ2-3 TRBD2 . TRBV9 TGTGCCAGCAGCCTTTACGCGGGGGGGCCGGGAACAGATACGCAGTATTTT CASSLYAGGPGTDTQYF
TRBJ1-3 . . TRBV7-9 TGTGCCAGCAGCTTAAGCCAGGTCTCTGGAAACACCATATATTTT CASSLSQVSGNTIYF
TRBJ2-1 . . TRBV13 TGTGCCAGCAGCTACCGGGACTCCTTCGGGGATGAGCAGTTCTTC CASSYRDSFGDEQFF
TRBJ2-2 TRBD1 . TRBV6-6 TGTGCCAGCAATCTCGGACAGGGGTCGGCCGGGGAGCTGTTTTTT CASNLGQGSAGELFF
TRBJ1-5 . . TRBV6-5 TGTGCCACGACAACCGACGGCCAGAGCAATCAGCCCCAGCATTTT CATTTDGQSNQPQHF
TRBJ2-1 . . TRBV6-6 TGTGCCAGCAGTTACTCGTCACAGGGCCTCAATGAGCAGTTCTTC CASSYSSQGLNEQFF
TRBJ1-3 . few TRBV7-8 TGTGCCAGCAGCTTGAACGGTGGAAACACCATATATTTT CASSLNGGNTIYF
TRBJ1-6 . . TRBV7-9 TGTGCCAGCAGCTTGGAAGGGGCGGCCCTCCACTTT CASSLEGAALHF
TRBJ2-5 TRBD1 . TRBV6-5 TGTGCCAGCAGTAGGGACAGACAAGAGACCCAGTACTTC CASSRDRQETQYF
TRBJ2-3 . few TRBV21-1 TGTGCCAGCAGCAAAGAGGTAAATTCTAGGCAGGGGAGCACAGATACGCAGTATTTT CASSKEVNSRQGSTDTQYF
TRBJ1-2 TRBD1 . TRBV5-8 TGTGCCAGCAGCTACTCCGGGACAGAATCTCGGTCGGGCTACACCTTC CASSYSGTESRSGYTF
TRBJ1-4 . . TRBV18 TGTGCCAGCTCATCGGACAGCACTAATGAAAAACTGTTTTTT CASSSDSTNEKLFF
TRBJ1-2 . once TRBV3-1/TRBV3-2 TGTGCCAGCAGCCAAGACCCAGGGCTGGGGTATGGCTACACCTTC CASSQDPGLGYGYTF
TRBJ2-7 . . TRBV7-9 TGTGCCAGCAGCTTAGGGACGCTGACTAGAACCTTCAACGAGCAGTACTTC CASSLGTLTRTFNEQYF
TRBJ1-1 . . TRBV6-2/TRBV6-3 TGTGCCAGCAGTTCGTCGCAGGGGAGGAACACTGAAGCTTTCTTT CASSSSQGRNTEAFF
TRBJ2-4 . once TRBV18 TGTGCCAGCTCACCATCGGGGGCCAAAAACATTCAGTACTTC CASSPSGAKNIQYF
TRBJ1-4 TRBD1 . TRBV27 TGTGCCAGCTCCCGACAGGGAGAGGAAAAACTGTTTTTT CASSRQGEEKLFF
TRBJ1-6 TRBD1 . TRBV19 TGTGCCAGTAGAACCGGGACAGAAAATTCACCCCTCCACTTT CASRTGTENSPLHF
TRBJ2-1 . . TRBV7-9 TGTGCCAGCACCGCGGGATGGGCGAGCAATGAGCAGTTCTTC CASTAGWASNEQFF
TRBJ1-2 . once TRBV5-1 TGCGCCAGCAGCTCGGACACTACTAACTATGGCTACACCTTC CASSSDTTNYGYTF
TRBJ2-5 TRBD2 . TRBV18 TGTGCCAGCTCACCACGACCCGGGAGGGGAGAGACCCAGTACTTC CASSPRPGRGETQYF
TRBJ2-2 TRBD2 . TRBV19 TGTGCCAGTAGTATAGGCGGGGGAATCGGCACCGGGGAGCTGTTTTTT CASSIGGGIGTGELFF
TRBJ2-1 TRBD2 . TRBV6-5 TGTGCCAGCAGGGCTAGCGGGAGGGTTGTGAATGAGCAGTTCTTC CASRASGRVVNEQFF
TRBJ1-6 . . TRBV5-4 TGTGCCTACAGTAATAATTCACCCCTCCACTTT CAYSNNSPLHF
TRBJ1-2 . few TRBV2 TGTGCCAGCAGTGGTACGGGGAACTATGGCTACACCTTC CASSGTGNYGYTF
TRBJ2-1 . . TRBV4-1 TGCGCCAGCAGCCAACCCCGTAGAGGGAGAGTTTACAATGAGCAGTTCTTC CASSQPRRGRVYNEQFF
TRBJ1-1 . . TRBV29-1 TGCAGCGTTGGACAGGTGAGGACTGAAGCTTTCTTT CSVGQVRTEAFF
TRBJ2-1 . . TRBV13 TGTGCCAGCAGCCCCTCCGGGAGCCGGCCAGTTGGTGAGCAGTTCTTC CASSPSGSRPVGEQFF
TRBJ2-5 TRBD2 . TRBV27 TGTGCCACACAGGACACTAGCGGGGGGCCGGGGCAAGAGACCCAGTACTTC CATQDTSGGPGQETQYF
TRBJ2-1 . . TRBV24-1 TGTGCCACCAGTGACCCGGGGTACAATGAGCAGTTCTTC CATSDPGYNEQFF
TRBJ1-2 TRBD1 . TRBV28 TGTGCCAGCAGATTAGGACAGGGCAGCTACACCTTC CASRLGQGSYTF
TRBJ2-7 TRBD2 . TRBV11-2 TGTGCCAGCAGCTTATACGGGCGGGGGGGCCGGTACGAGCAGTACTTC CASSLYGRGGRYEQYF
TRBJ1-1 . . TRBV5-1 TGCGCCAGCAGCGGGGGCGGAGCAGGGGATACTGAAGCTTTCTTT CASSGGGAGDTEAFF
TRBJ1-2 TRBD1 . TRBV7-9 TGTGCCGTTAACAGGGGGCCAGCTAACTATGGCTACACCTTC CAVNRGPANYGYTF
TRBJ2-1 . once TRBV27 TGTGCCAGCAGCCTGAGGACGGGGATTTATAATGAGCAGTTCTTC CASSLRTGIYNEQFF
TRBJ2-1 . . TRBV5-6 TGTGCCAGCAGCTTGCTAGATGGCCAGTGGCAGTTCTTC CASSLLDGQWQFF
TRBJ2-7 . . TRBV2 TGTGCCAGCAGTGAAGCTCAGGGTTTCCCCTACGAGCAGTACTTC CASSEAQGFPYEQYF
TRBJ1-2 TRBD1 . TRBV3-1/TRBV3-2 TGTGCCAGCAGTCCGGACAGGGCCTATGGCTACACCTTC CASSPDRAYGYTF
TRBJ2-2 TRBD1 . TRBV24-1 TGTGCCACCAGTGACATTGGACAGGGAAACACCGGGGAGCTGTTTTTT CATSDIGQGNTGELFF
TRBJ1-5 . . TRBV5-1 TGCGCCAGCAGCTTGGATCCGGGAAATCAGCCCCAGCATTTT CASSLDPGNQPQHF
TRBJ1-4 TRBD1 . TRBV7-9 TGTGCCAGCAGCCTTGGACAGGGAGAGCGTGAAAAACTGTTTTTT CASSLGQGEREKLFF
TRBJ1-4 . . TRBV11-2 TGTGCCAGCAGCCCGGCGGATTTTTTCGAAAAACTGTTTTTT CASSPADFFEKLFF
TRBJ2-1 TRBD2 . TRBV5-4 TGTGCCAGCAGCTTGGGGGCTGGCGGGAGTGCTTACAATGAGCAGTTCTTC CASSLGAGGSAYNEQFF
TRBJ2-1 TRBD2 . TRBV11-2 TGTGCCAGCAGCTTTACAGGGACTAGACTTAATGAGCAGTTCTTC CASSFTGTRLNEQFF
TRBJ2-7 TRBD1 medium-sized TRBV5-1 TGCGCCAGCAGGAGTAGCCCCGGGACAGGGGTAGACGAGCAGTACTTC CASRSSPGTGVDEQYF
TRBJ1-5 . . TRBV2 TGTGCCAGCTGTGGGGAGGCCGTATATCAGCCCCAGCATTTT CASCGEAVYQPQHF
TRBJ1-4 . . TRBV6-1 TGTGCCAGCAGTGACAGGGGTCGGGATGAAAAACTGTTTTTT CASSDRGRDEKLFF